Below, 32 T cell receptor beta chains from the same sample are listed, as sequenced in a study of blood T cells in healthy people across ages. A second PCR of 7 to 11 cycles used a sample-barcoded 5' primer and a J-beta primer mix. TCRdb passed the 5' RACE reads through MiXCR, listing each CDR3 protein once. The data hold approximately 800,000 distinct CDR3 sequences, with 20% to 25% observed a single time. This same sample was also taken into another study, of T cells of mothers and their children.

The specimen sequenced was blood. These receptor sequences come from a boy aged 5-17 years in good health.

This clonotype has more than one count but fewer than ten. CDR3 protein: CASSGQLSYEQYF. CDR3 DNA sequence: TGTGCCAGCAGTGGACAGTTATCCTACGAGCAGTACTTC. V gene TRBV28 combines with J gene TRBJ2-7, with a possible D match to TRBD1 (6 bases). The CDR3 is 13 residues long. CDR1 and CDR2 from the germline V gene are MDHEN and SYDVKM. Trimming cost V 5 bases and J 1 base, with 9 bases left between them.

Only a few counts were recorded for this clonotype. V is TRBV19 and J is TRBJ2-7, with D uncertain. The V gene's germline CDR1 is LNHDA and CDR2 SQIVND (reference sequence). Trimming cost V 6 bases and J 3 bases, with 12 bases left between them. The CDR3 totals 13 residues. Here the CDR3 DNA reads TGTGCCAGTAGCCACTCGGGTCGCTACGAGCAGTACTTC. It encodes CASSHSGRYEQYF.

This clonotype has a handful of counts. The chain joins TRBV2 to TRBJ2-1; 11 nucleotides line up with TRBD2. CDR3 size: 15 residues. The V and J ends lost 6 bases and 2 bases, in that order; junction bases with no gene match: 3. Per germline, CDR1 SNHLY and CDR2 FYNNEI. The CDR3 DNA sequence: TGTGCCAGCAGACCGGGACTAGCGGCCTACAATGAGCAGTTCTTC. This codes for CASRPGLAAYNEQFF. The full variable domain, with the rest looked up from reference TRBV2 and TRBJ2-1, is EPEVTQTPSHQVTQMGQEVILRCVPISNHLYFYWYRQILGQKVEFLVSFYNNEISEKSEIFDDQFSVERPDGSNFTLKIRSTKLEDSAMYFCASRPGLAAYNEQFFGPGTRLTVL.

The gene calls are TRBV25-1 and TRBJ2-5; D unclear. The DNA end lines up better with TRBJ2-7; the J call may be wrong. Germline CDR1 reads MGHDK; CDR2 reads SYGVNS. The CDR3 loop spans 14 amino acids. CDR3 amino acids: CASSISANSYEQYF. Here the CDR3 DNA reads TGTGCCAGCTCCATATCAGCGAATTCCTACGAGCAGTACTTC.

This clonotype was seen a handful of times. CDR3 DNA sequence: TGTGCCAGCAGCGTAGTGGGGTCTGGGGCCAACGTCCTGACTTTC. It yields the protein CASSVVGSGANVLTF. The chain links TRBV9 to TRBJ2-6; D not resolved. This CDR3 has 15 residues. From germline, CDR1 is SGDLS and CDR2 YYNGEE. The V and J ends lost 0 bases and 1 base respectively, with 5 bases between them.

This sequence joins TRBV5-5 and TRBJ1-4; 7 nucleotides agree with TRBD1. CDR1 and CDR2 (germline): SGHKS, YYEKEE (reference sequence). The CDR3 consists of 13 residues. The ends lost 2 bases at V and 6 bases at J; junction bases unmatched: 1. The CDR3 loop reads CASSFTGDEKLFF. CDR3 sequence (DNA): TGTGCCAGCAGCTTTACAGGGGATGAAAAACTGTTTTTT.

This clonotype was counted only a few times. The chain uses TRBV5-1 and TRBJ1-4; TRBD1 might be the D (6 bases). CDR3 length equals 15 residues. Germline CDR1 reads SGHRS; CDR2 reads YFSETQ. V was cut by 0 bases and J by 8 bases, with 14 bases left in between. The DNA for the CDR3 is TGCGCCAGCAGCTTGGCAGGGGATTTTAGGGAAAAACTGTTTTTT. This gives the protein CASSLAGDFREKLFF.

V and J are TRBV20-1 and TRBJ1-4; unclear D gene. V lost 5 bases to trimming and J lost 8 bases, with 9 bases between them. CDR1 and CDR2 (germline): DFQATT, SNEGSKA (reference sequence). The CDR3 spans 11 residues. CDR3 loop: CSAAKEEKLFF. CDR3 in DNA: TGCAGTGCTGCAAAGGAGGAAAAACTGTTTTTT.

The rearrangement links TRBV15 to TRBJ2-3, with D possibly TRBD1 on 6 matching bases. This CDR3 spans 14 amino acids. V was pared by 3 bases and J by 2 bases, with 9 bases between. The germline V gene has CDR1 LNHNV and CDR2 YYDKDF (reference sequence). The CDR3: CATSSRGNTDTQYF. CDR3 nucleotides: TGTGCCACCAGCAGCAGGGGTAACACAGATACGCAGTATTTT.

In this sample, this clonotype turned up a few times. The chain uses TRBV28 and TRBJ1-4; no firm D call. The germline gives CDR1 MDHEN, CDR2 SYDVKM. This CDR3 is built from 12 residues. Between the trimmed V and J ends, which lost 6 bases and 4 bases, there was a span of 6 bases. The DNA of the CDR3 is TGTGCCAGCAGGCAGGTTAATGAAAAACTGTTTTTT. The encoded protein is CASRQVNEKLFF.

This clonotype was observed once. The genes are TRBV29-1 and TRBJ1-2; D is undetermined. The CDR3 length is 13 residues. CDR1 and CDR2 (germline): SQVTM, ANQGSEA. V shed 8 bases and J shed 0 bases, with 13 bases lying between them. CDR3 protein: CSPNSRPNYGYTF. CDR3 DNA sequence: TGCAGCCCCAATAGTCGCCCTAACTATGGCTACACCTTC.

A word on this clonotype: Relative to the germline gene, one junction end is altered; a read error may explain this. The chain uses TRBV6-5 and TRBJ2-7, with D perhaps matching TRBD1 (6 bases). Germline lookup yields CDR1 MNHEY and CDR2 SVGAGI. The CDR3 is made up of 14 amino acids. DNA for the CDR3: TGTGCCAGCAGTTACACCCAGGGGTCGAACGAGCAGTGCTTC. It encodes CASSYTQGSNEQCF.

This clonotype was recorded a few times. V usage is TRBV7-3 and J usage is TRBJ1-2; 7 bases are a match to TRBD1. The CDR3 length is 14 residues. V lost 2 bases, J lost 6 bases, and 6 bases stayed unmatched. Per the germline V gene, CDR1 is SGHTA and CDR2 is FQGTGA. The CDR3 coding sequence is TGTGCCAGCAGCTTATCGGGAGACAGGGATGGCTACACCTTC. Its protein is CASSLSGDRDGYTF. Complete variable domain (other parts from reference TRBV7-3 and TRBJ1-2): GAGVSQTPSNKVTEKGKYVELRCDPISGHTALYWYRQSLGQGPEFLIYFQGTGAADDSGLPNDRFFAVRPEGSVSTLKIQRTERGDSAVYLCASSLSGDRDGYTFGSGTRLTVV.

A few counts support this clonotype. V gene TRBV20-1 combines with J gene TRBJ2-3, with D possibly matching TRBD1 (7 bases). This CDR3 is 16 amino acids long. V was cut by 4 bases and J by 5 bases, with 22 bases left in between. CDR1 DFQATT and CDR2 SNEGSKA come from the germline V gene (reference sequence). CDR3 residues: CSAKGGGALRVDTQYF. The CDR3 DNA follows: TGCAGTGCTAAAGGGGGCGGGGCTCTCCGGGTAGATACGCAGTATTTT.

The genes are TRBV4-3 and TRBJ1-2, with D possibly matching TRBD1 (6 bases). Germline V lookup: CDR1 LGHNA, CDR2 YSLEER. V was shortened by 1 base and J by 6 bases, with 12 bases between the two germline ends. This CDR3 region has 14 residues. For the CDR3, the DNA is TGCGCCAGCAGCCAAGTAAGGGGGGGCGATGGCTACACCTTC. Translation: CASSQVRGGDGYTF.

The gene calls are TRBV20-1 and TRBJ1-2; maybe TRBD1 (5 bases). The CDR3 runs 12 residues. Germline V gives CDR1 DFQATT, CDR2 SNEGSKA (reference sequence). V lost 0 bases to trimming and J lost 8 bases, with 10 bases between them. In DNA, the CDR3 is TGCAGTGCTAGAGATAGGGGATGGGGCTACACCTTC. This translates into CSARDRGWGYTF.

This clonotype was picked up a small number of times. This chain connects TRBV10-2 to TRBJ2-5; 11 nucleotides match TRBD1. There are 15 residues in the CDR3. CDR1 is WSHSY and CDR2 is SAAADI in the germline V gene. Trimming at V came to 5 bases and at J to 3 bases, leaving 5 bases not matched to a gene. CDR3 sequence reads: CASSSPGQGEETQYF. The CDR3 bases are TGCGCCAGCAGTTCCCCGGGACAGGGGGAAGAGACCCAGTACTTC.

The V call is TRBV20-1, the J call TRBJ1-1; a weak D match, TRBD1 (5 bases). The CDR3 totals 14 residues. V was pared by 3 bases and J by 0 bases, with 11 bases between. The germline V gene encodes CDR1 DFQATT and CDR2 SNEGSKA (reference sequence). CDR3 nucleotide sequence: TGCAGTGCTAGGCGGGGGGGACTGAACACTGAAGCTTTCTTT. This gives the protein CSARRGGLNTEAFF.

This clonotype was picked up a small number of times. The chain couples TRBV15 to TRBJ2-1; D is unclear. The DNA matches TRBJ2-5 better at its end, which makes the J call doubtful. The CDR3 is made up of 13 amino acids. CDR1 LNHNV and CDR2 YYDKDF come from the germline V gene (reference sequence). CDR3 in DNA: TGTGCCACCAGCAGAGTAACCCCGGAGACCCAGTACTTC. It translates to CATSRVTPETQYF.

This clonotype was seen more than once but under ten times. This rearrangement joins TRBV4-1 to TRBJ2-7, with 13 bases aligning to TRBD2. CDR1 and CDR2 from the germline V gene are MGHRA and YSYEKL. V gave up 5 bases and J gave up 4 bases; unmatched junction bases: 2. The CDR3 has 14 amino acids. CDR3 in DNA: TGCGCCAGCAGCGGACTAGCGGGAGTTTACGAGCAGTACTTC. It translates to CASSGLAGVYEQYF.

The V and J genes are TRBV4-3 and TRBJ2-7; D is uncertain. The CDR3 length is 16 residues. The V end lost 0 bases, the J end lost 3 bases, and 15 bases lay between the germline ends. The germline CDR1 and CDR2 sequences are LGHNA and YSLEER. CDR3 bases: TGCGCCAGCAGCCAAGACAGGTCTTGGGGTCTCTACGAGCAGTACTTC. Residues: CASSQDRSWGLYEQYF.

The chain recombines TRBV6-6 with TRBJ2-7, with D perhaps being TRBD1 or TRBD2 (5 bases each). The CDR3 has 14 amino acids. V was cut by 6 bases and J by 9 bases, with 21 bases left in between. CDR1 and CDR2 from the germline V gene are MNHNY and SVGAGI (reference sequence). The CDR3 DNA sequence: TGTGCCAGCAGGCTCACGACGGGGCCCCAGAGGCAGTACTTC. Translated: CASRLTTGPQRQYF.

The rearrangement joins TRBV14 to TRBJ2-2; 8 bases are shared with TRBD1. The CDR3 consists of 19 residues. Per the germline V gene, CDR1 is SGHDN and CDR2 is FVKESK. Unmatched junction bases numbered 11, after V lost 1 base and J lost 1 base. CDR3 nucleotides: TGTGCCAGCAGCCAAGTCCTCCCCGGGACAGGCATGAACACCGGGGAGCTGTTTTTT. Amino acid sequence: CASSQVLPGTGMNTGELFF.

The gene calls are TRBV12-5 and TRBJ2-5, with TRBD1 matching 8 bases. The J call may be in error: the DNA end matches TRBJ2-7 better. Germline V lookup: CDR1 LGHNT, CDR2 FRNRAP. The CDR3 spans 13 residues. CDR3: CAMSTGEFDEQYF. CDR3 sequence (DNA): TGTGCTATGTCGACAGGGGAGTTCGACGAGCAGTACTTC.

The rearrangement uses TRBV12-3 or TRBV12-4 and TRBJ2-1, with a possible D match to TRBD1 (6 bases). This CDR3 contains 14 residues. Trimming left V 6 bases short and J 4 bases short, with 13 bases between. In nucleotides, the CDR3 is TGTGCCAGCAGGCGCCGGGACACATACAATGAGCAGTTCTTC. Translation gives CASRRRDTYNEQFF.

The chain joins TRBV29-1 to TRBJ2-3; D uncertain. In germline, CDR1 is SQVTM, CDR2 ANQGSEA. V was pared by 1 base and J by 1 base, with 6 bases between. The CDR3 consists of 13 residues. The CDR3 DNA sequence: TGCAGCGTTGAAGCAACCCGCACAGATACGCAGTATTTT. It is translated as CSVEATRTDTQYF.

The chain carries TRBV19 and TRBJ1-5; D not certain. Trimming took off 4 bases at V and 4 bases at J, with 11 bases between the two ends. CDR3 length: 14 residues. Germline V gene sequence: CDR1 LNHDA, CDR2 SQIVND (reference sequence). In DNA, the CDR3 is TGTGCCAGTAGTACCGGGAAGAAAAATCAGCCCCAGCATTTT. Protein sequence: CASSTGKKNQPQHF.

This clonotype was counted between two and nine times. CDR3 residues: CSVDVGLAGGSYNEQFF. The CDR3 DNA reads as TGCAGCGTTGATGTGGGACTAGCGGGAGGCTCCTACAATGAGCAGTTCTTC. The rearrangement links TRBV29-1 to TRBJ2-1; TRBD2 aligns across 15 bases. The V segment lost 3 bases and the J segment 0 bases; nucleotides outside the gene matches: 3. Germline CDR1 reads SQVTM; CDR2 reads ANQGSEA. This CDR3 has 17 amino acids.

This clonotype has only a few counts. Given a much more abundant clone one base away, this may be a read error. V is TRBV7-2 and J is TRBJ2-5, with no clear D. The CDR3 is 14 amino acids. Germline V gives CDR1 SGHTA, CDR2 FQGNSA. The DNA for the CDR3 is TGTGCCAGCAGCTTAGATTCAGTCCAAGAGACCCGGTACTTC. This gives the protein CASSLDSVQETRYF.

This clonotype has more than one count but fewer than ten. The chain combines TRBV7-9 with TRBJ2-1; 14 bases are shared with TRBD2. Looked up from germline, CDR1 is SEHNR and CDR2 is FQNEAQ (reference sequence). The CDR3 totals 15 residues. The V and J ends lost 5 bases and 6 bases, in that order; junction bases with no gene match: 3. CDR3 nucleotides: TGTGCCAGCAGCCGACTAGCGGGAGGGATCAATGAGCAGTTCTTC. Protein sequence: CASSRLAGGINEQFF.

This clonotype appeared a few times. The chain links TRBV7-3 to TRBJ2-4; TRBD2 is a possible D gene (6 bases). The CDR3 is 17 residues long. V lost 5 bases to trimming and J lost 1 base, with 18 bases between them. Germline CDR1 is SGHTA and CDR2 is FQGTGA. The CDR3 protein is CASSPSQASAAKNIQYF. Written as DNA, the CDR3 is TGTGCCAGCAGCCCCTCCCAGGCTAGCGCGGCCAAAAACATTCAGTACTTC. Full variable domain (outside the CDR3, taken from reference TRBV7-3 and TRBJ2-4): GAGVSQTPSNKVTEKGKYVELRCDPISGHTALYWYRQSLGQGPEFLIYFQGTGAADDSGLPNDRFFAVRPEGSVSTLKIQRTERGDSAVYLCASSPSQASAAKNIQYFGAGTRLSVL.

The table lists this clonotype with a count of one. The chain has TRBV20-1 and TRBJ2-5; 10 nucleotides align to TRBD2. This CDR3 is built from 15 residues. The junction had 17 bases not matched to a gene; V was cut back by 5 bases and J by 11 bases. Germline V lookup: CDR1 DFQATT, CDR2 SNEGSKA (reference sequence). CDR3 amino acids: CSALRSGRAEEEQYF. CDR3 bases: TGCAGTGCTTTAAGAAGCGGGAGGGCCGAAGAAGAGCAGTACTTC.